The clone carrying this T cell receptor beta chain was picked up a small number of times. Germline V CDR1 and CDR2: MNHNY, SVGAGI (reference sequence). The CDR3 extends over 17 amino acids. This specimen comes from a study of immune characterization of retroperitoneal liposarcoma. TCRdb used MiXCR to reprocess the PCR reads, holding one entry per CDR3 protein. The sample includes some 8,200 distinct CDR3 sequences, roughly 39% of them seen just once. The TCR was taken from a male donor with retroperitoneal liposarcoma. The gene calls are TRBV6-6 and TRBJ2-1, with 7 bases identical to TRBD1. With the DNA end fitting TRBJ2-7 better, the J assignment may be wrong. The sample comprised tumor tissue. The CDR3 sequence is CASSYMKDTGTAFEQYF. CDR3 in DNA: TGTGCCAGCAGTTACATGAAAGATACCGGGACAGCTTTCGAGCAGTACTTC.